This TCR beta chain is from a study of blood T cell repertoires in COVID-19. Study background: Donors in the United States, Italy and Spain gave samples during acute or convalescent COVID-19. The cDNA or gDNA used as material had been derived from T cells, B-cell-depleted T cells, or PBMCs.

The method was immunoSEQ multiplex PCR; TCRdb's version includes in-frame clones alone and lacks a portion of them. Found here are about 100,000 clones, approximately 90% of them singletons; the top ten hold 2.1%. Germline values: CDR1 SGHVS, CDR2 FQNEAQ. This CDR3 comprises 16 residues. V lost 5 bases, J lost 4 bases, and 20 bases lay in between. The sequencing sample was made of peripheral blood. This TCR was recovered from a man over 45 with active COVID-19. V gene TRBV7-8 combines with J gene TRBJ1-1; D perhaps matches TRBD1 (5 bases). CDR3 nucleotides: TGTGCCAGCAGCCCCGGGGCGCGGGGGTTGAGCACTGAAGCTTTCTTT. Translation gives CASSPGARGLSTEAFF.